The next 10 T cell receptor beta chains were all read from a single sample in a study of OX40 agonist ivuxolimab in advanced cancers. Sequencing used immunoSEQ multiplex PCR; TCRdb keeps in-frame clones, though not all of them. Of roughly 50,000 clones in the sample, just over 85% are singletons; the top ten hold roughly 1%. This specimen consisted of CD4+ or CD8+ T cells sorted from blood, obtained in a trial of the OX40 agonist ivuxolimab. These receptors were obtained from an adult with an advanced solid tumor such as melanoma, head and neck, liver or kidney cancer.

The J gene is TRBJ2-1, the V gene TRBV14; 10 bases align to TRBD1. CDR1 is SGHDN, CDR2 FVKESK, per germline. Losses at the gene ends were 2 bases for V and 6 bases for J; bases not matched to a gene: 4. The CDR3 extends over 15 amino acids. In DNA, the CDR3 is TGTGCCAGCAGCCAACAGACAGGGGGCTTCAATGAGCAGTTCTTC. Its translation: CASSQQTGGFNEQFF.

CDR3 protein: CASSLKRRIGTGELFF. As DNA, the CDR3 is TGTGCCAGCAGCTTAAAGCGGCGCATAGGCACCGGGGAGCTGTTTTTT. The chain is built from TRBV7-9 and TRBJ2-2, with D possibly being TRBD2 (5 bases). Germline V gene lookup returns CDR1 SEHNR and CDR2 FQNEAQ (reference sequence). This CDR3 has 16 residues. Trimming left V 2 bases short and J 4 bases short, with 14 bases between.

This chain uses TRBV18 with TRBJ1-1; a possible D gene is TRBD1 (6 bases). The germline V gene has CDR1 KGHSH and CDR2 LQKENI. V lost 8 bases, J lost 3 bases, and 19 bases lay in between. The CDR3 spans 15 residues. CDR3 sequence: CASRPHRVMDTEAFF. The CDR3, as DNA: TGTGCCAGCAGACCGCACAGGGTAATGGACACTGAAGCTTTCTTT.

CDR3 bases: TGTGCCAGCAGTGAGGAGGGGGCAGATACGCAGTATTTT. Protein: CASSEEGADTQYF. The chain uses TRBV2 and TRBJ2-3, with D possibly being TRBD1 or TRBD2 (6 bases each). Germline V lookup: CDR1 SNHLY, CDR2 FYNNEI. V gave up 3 bases and J gave up 4 bases, with 8 bases separating them. The CDR3 covers 13 residues.

The chain joins TRBV20-1 to TRBJ1-2; a weak D match, TRBD1 (6 bases). The CDR3 has 11 residues. Per germline, CDR1 DFQATT and CDR2 SNEGSKA (reference sequence). V was pared by 6 bases and J by 8 bases, with 13 bases between. Written as DNA, the CDR3 is TGCAGTGCCACGACAGGTCTCGGCTACACCTTC. Amino acid sequence: CSATTGLGYTF.

This chain links TRBV14 with TRBJ2-2; a possible D gene is TRBD2 (7 bases). V lost 4 bases and J 0 bases, leaving 12 bases between the germline ends. CDR3 length: 16 residues. Per germline, CDR1 SGHDN and CDR2 FVKESK. CDR3 nucleotide sequence: TGTGCCAGCAGCCCGCGGGGGCCGACGAACACCGGGGAGCTGTTTTTT. Translated, it gives CASSPRGPTNTGELFF.

The CDR3 spells CASSHYRGQSYEQYF. DNA of the CDR3: TGTGCCAGCAGCCATTACCGGGGGCAATCCTACGAGCAGTACTTC. The rearrangement joins TRBV14 to TRBJ2-7; D is possibly TRBD1 or TRBD2 (6 bases each). V was trimmed by 3 bases and J by 1 base, leaving 13 bases between them. The CDR3 sequence is 15 residues long. Germline assignment: CDR1 SGHDN and CDR2 FVKESK.

This chain uses TRBV19 with TRBJ2-2, with TRBD1 matching over 7 bases. Germline trimming cut 0 bases from V and 7 bases from J; bases unmatched to any gene: 8. The CDR3 is 16 residues long. Per the germline V gene, CDR1 is LNHDA and CDR2 is SQIVND (reference sequence). The CDR3 DNA is TGTGCCAGTAGTATAGAGGGAAGGGGGCTAGGCGGGGAGCTGTTTTTT. Translating it yields CASSIEGRGLGGELFF.

This chain uses TRBV19 with TRBJ1-2, with D maybe TRBD1 (5 bases). CDR1 and CDR2 (germline): LNHDA, SQIVND (reference sequence). The V end was cut by 6 bases, the J end by 4 bases, with 21 bases between. The CDR3 is 16 residues long. In nucleotides, the CDR3 is TGTGCCAGTAGACCGACAGAGCTCCGGCTCGGCTATGGCTACACCTTC. Amino acids: CASRPTELRLGYGYTF.

The J gene is TRBJ1-6, the V gene TRBV7-9; 7 bases map to TRBD1. V trimming: 5 bases; J trimming: 6 bases; junction bases outside the gene matches: 10. Germline loops: CDR1 SEHNR, CDR2 FQNEAQ (reference sequence). This CDR3 has 16 residues. CDR3 coding DNA: TGTGCCAGCAGCGGACGGGCACAGGGGTCTAATTCACCCCTCCACTTT. It encodes CASSGRAQGSNSPLHF.